A single sample gave rise to the 26 T cell receptor beta chains below, sequenced in a study of T cells in Graves' hyperthyroidism and ophthalmopathy. Amplification of TCR beta CDR3 regions was performed using RNA transcripts as template. HTBI primers were used for first-round RT-PCR of the TCR CDR3. TCRdb reprocessed the multiplex PCR reads with MiXCR, giving one entry per CDR3 protein. The sample lists under 350,000 distinct CDR3 sequences, about an eighth occurring once. The specimen sequenced was blood. Receptors were obtained from a woman under 40 with Graves' hyperthyroidism that later progressed to Graves' ophthalmopathy.

On this clonotype itself: Being one base from a much bigger clone, this may be a read error. The V call is TRBV3-1, the J call TRBJ1-2, with TRBD1 matching over 7 bases. The germline gives CDR1 LGHDT, CDR2 YNNKEL (reference sequence). The CDR3 is 15 residues long. CDR3 nucleotides: TGTACCAGCAGCCAAGAGGGCGACAGGGAACATGGCTACACCTTC. Its protein is CTSSQEGDREHGYTF.

This clonotype was counted ten times or more. This sequence joins TRBV28 and TRBJ2-3; 11 bases map to TRBD1. This CDR3 is built from 16 residues. V lost 6 bases and J lost 0; bases outside the gene matches: 5. Germline-derived CDR1 and CDR2 are MDHEN and SYDVKM. The CDR3 loop reads CASRPGTGGSTDTQYF. Written as DNA, the CDR3 is TGTGCCAGCAGACCGGGGACAGGGGGTAGCACAGATACGCAGTATTTT. Filled out from reference TRBV28 and TRBJ2-3, the complete variable domain reads DVKVTQSSRYLVKRTGEKVFLECVQDMDHENMFWYRQDPGLGLRLIYFSYDVKMKEKGDIPEGYSVSREKKERFSLILESASTNQTSMYLCASRPGTGGSTDTQYFGPGTRLTVL.

Many counts were recorded for this clonotype. The genes are TRBV7-9 and TRBJ1-2, with D perhaps matching TRBD1 (6 bases). Looked up from germline, CDR1 is SEHNR and CDR2 is FQNEAQ (reference sequence). The CDR3 is made up of 12 amino acids. Trimming stripped 6 bases from V and 6 bases from J, with 11 bases between. CDR3 protein: CASSSSGDGYTF. CDR3 sequence (DNA): TGTGCCAGCAGTTCCTCAGGGGATGGCTACACCTTC.

This clonotype was counted ten times or more. The CDR3 region has the DNA TGCAGTGCTAGAGAGGGACTAGCGGGCTTCTACGAGCAGTACTTC. Amino acid sequence: CSAREGLAGFYEQYF. This chain links TRBV20-1 with TRBJ2-7, with TRBD2 identical over 12 bases. Germline V lookup: CDR1 DFQATT, CDR2 SNEGSKA (reference sequence). Unmatched junction bases numbered 3, after V lost 0 bases and J lost 3 bases. The CDR3 loop spans 15 amino acids.

The chain has TRBV7-9 and TRBJ2-7; 8 bases line up with TRBD2. Per germline, CDR1 SEHNR and CDR2 FQNEAQ (reference sequence). The CDR3 loop spans 16 amino acids. V trimming: 1 base; J trimming: 0 bases; junction bases outside the gene matches: 5. The CDR3 bases are TGTGCCAGCAGCTTAGTGTCTAGCGGGTCCTCCTACGAGCAGTACTTC. It translates to CASSLVSSGSSYEQYF. The entire variable domain, with the rest obtained from reference TRBV7-9 and TRBJ2-7, is as follows: DTGVSQNPRHKITKRGQNVTFRCDPISEHNRLYWYRQTLGQGPEFLTYFQNEAQLEKSRLLSDRFSAERPKGSFSTLEIQRTEQGDSAMYLCASSLVSSGSSYEQYFGPGTRLTVT.

This clonotype has only a few counts. The chain combines TRBV5-1 with TRBJ1-1; D call uncertain. Trimming took off 1 base at V and 1 base at J, with 11 bases between the two ends. Per the germline V gene, CDR1 is SGHRS and CDR2 is YFSETQ. CDR3 size: 15 residues. The CDR3 region is CASSLSVETNTEAFF. The CDR3 DNA reads TGCGCCAGCAGCTTGTCGGTAGAAACGAACACTGAAGCTTTCTTT.

This clonotype occurred many times. The CDR3 DNA follows: TGTGCCAGCAGCCCGAAAGCCCGGGACAGGGGGTACGAGCAGTACTTC. As protein: CASSPKARDRGYEQYF. The V call is TRBV3-1, the J call TRBJ2-7; TRBD1 aligns across 11 bases. The germline V gene encodes CDR1 LGHDT and CDR2 YNNKEL (reference sequence). There are 16 residues in the CDR3. J was trimmed by 4 bases and V by 4 bases; bases with no gene match: 9.

This clonotype was counted at least ten times. The J gene is TRBJ2-1, the V gene TRBV13; 10 bases match TRBD2. With V trimmed by 4 bases and J by 9 bases, 9 bases remained unmatched. The CDR3 runs 15 residues. Germline CDR1 and CDR2: PRHDT and FYEKMQ (reference sequence). CDR3 residues: CASSSGLAALSEQFF. The CDR3 DNA follows: TGTGCCAGCAGCTCCGGACTAGCGGCCCTCTCTGAGCAGTTCTTC.

This clonotype was found many times. The rearrangement joins TRBV11-1 to TRBJ2-3; D gene uncertain. The V and J ends lost 4 bases and 3 bases respectively, with 5 bases between them. CDR3 length: 12 amino acids. Germline V gene data show CDR1 as SGHAT and CDR2 as FQDESV (reference sequence). DNA for the CDR3: TGTGCCAGCAGCTCGGAGACAGATACGCAGTATTTT. Translated, it gives CASSSETDTQYF.

The chain has TRBV14 and TRBJ2-1; no reliable D call. Trimming took 6 bases from V and 4 from J, leaving 10 bases between them. From germline, CDR1 is SGHDN and CDR2 FVKESK. This CDR3 region has 13 residues. As DNA, the CDR3 is TGTGCCAGCAGGCCCAACTTGTACAATGAGCAGTTCTTC. Translated, it gives CASRPNLYNEQFF.

The chain employs TRBV3-1 and TRBJ2-3; D unclear. The CDR3 covers 14 residues. From germline, CDR1 is LGHDT and CDR2 YNNKEL (reference sequence). V was clipped by 4 bases and J by 4 bases, with 12 bases between them. DNA of the CDR3: TGTGCCAGCAGCCTCATGTCGGCGGCAGATACGCAGTATTTT. Translating it yields CASSLMSAADTQYF.

The rearrangement uses TRBV30 and TRBJ1-6; 7 nucleotides align to TRBD1. The germline V gene encodes CDR1 GTSNPN and CDR2 SVGIG (reference sequence). This CDR3 spans 14 amino acids. Here the CDR3 DNA reads TGTGCGGGGGGTTGGACAGGCTATAATTCACCCCTCCACTTT. Its protein product is CAGGWTGYNSPLHF.

This clonotype was seen a handful of times. The chain is built from TRBV27 and TRBJ2-2; no reliable D call. Germline values: CDR1 MNHEY, CDR2 SMNVEV (reference sequence). The CDR3 is made up of 13 amino acids. V shed 2 bases and J shed 4 bases, with 5 bases lying between them. The CDR3, as DNA: TGTGCCAGCAGTTTAATACTCACCGGGGAGCTGTTTTTT. Protein: CASSLILTGELFF.

This clonotype was observed a few times. A read error may be the cause here, since a much bigger clone is one base away. The chain combines TRBV6-5 with TRBJ2-7, with TRBD2 identical over 14 bases. V was pared by 2 bases and J by 4 bases, with 1 base of the junction left unmatched. The CDR3 runs to 15 residues. The germline gives CDR1 MNHEY, CDR2 SVGAGI. CDR3 region: CASSYGTSGGYEQYF. CDR3 DNA sequence: TGTGCCAGCAGTTACGGGACTAGCGGGGGTTACGAGCAGTACTTC.

This clonotype has at least ten counts. This sequence joins TRBV12-3 or TRBV12-4 and TRBJ1-1; weak D call: TRBD1 (6 bases). CDR3 length: 13 residues. V shed 4 bases and J shed 8 bases, with 14 bases lying between them. CDR3 residues: CASSSTGLREAFF. The CDR3 bases are TGTGCCAGCAGTTCTACAGGGCTGCGAGAAGCTTTCTTT.

CDR3 in DNA: TGCAGTGCTATATTAGGGTGGGGCCCTAATGAAAAACTGTTTTTT. This sequence encodes CSAILGWGPNEKLFF. V is TRBV20-1 and J is TRBJ1-4, with D possibly matching TRBD1 (5 bases). The CDR3 length is 15 residues. V was shortened by 4 bases and J by 3 bases, with 15 bases between the two germline ends. Looked up from germline, CDR1 is DFQATT and CDR2 is SNEGSKA (reference sequence).

The sample holds many counts of this clonotype. The chain recombines TRBV28 with TRBJ1-2; a possible D gene is TRBD1 (5 bases). Germline V gene sequence: CDR1 MDHEN, CDR2 SYDVKM. The CDR3 spans 17 residues. V lost 5 bases and J 4 bases, leaving 23 bases between the germline ends. CDR3 sequence (DNA): TGTGCCAGCAGTCCCAATCCGGGACGCAGCCCCTCCTATGGCTACACCTTC. Encoded protein: CASSPNPGRSPSYGYTF.

This clonotype occurred many times. The chain has TRBV20-1 and TRBJ2-3; 9 bases fit TRBD1. Looked up from germline, CDR1 is DFQATT and CDR2 is SNEGSKA (reference sequence). The ends lost 5 bases at V and 2 bases at J; junction bases unmatched: 5. The CDR3 runs 14 residues. The DNA of the CDR3 is TGCAGTGCTTCCGGGACAGGGAACACAGATACGCAGTATTTT. Translated, it gives CSASGTGNTDTQYF.

This clonotype has ten or more counts. The chain uses TRBV2 and TRBJ2-1; no firm D call. CDR3 length: 13 residues. Germline V gives CDR1 SNHLY, CDR2 FYNNEI. V dropped 10 bases and J dropped 5 bases, with 15 bases sitting between them. This CDR3 reads CAIDEDTDNEQFF. CDR3 nucleotide sequence: TGTGCCATTGACGAAGACACTGACAATGAGCAGTTCTTC.

This clonotype appeared many times. The V call is TRBV7-6, the J call TRBJ2-1; 8 bases are shared with TRBD2. J lost 7 bases, V lost 1 base, and 6 bases had no gene match. Germline values: CDR1 SGHVS, CDR2 FNYEAQ. This CDR3 is 15 amino acids long. The CDR3 here is CASSLGPAGVNEQFF. The CDR3 DNA sequence: TGTGCCAGCAGCTTAGGGCCAGCGGGAGTAAATGAGCAGTTCTTC.

The V and J genes are TRBV30 and TRBJ2-1; D ambiguous. The germline gives CDR1 GTSNPN, CDR2 SVGIG (reference sequence). The CDR3 runs to 10 residues. With 3 bases removed from V and 13 bases from J, the gap between germline ends came to 10 bases. The CDR3 sequence: CAWRIEEQFF. The CDR3, as DNA: TGTGCCTGGAGGATCGAGGAACAGTTCTTC.

This clonotype occurred many times. The J gene is TRBJ1-4, the V gene TRBV3-1; the D is unclear. This CDR3 is 15 amino acids long. The V gene lost 0 bases and the J gene lost 10 bases, with 15 bases spanning the gap. Germline loops: CDR1 LGHDT, CDR2 YNNKEL (reference sequence). The CDR3 sequence: CASSQDLVPVRKLFF. DNA of the CDR3: TGTGCCAGCAGCCAAGATCTAGTTCCAGTGCGAAAACTGTTTTTT. The entire variable domain, with the rest obtained from reference TRBV3-1 and TRBJ1-4, is as follows: DTAVSQTPKYLVTQMGNDKSIKCEQNLGHDTMYWYKQDSKKFLKIMFSYNNKELIINETVPNRFSPKSPDKAHLNLHINSLELGDSAVYFCASSQDLVPVRKLFFGSGTQLSVL.

The chain links TRBV9 to TRBJ2-2; 7 bases line up with TRBD2. Germline V gene lookup returns CDR1 SGDLS and CDR2 YYNGEE. CDR3 length equals 17 residues. The trim removed 4 bases at V and 6 bases at J, leaving 15 bases unmatched. CDR3 amino acids: CASSQTGGREKSGELFF. CDR3 in DNA: TGTGCCAGCAGCCAGACCGGAGGGAGGGAAAAGTCCGGGGAGCTGTTTTTT.

This clonotype occurred many times. The J gene is TRBJ2-5, the V gene TRBV20-1; D is unresolved. CDR1 and CDR2 from the germline V gene are DFQATT and SNEGSKA (reference sequence). The CDR3 is 12 amino acids. Trimming pared 3 bases from V and 2 bases from J, leaving 7 bases between. In nucleotides, the CDR3 is TGCAGTGCTAGGGGTGGGCAAGAGACCCAGTACTTC. Translating gives CSARGGQETQYF.

This clonotype occurred many times. This chain uses TRBV12-3 or TRBV12-4 with TRBJ2-1; 9 bases are a match to TRBD1. V lost 3 bases and J lost 6; bases outside the gene matches: 6. This CDR3 comprises 15 residues. The chain's CDR3 is CASSFGGTGINEQFF. The CDR3 coding sequence is TGTGCCAGCAGTTTTGGGGGGACAGGGATCAATGAGCAGTTCTTC.

This clonotype has ten or more counts. This rearrangement joins TRBV11-2 to TRBJ2-7; the match to TRBD2 covers 12 bases. CDR1 and CDR2 from the germline V gene are SGHAT and FQNNGV. The V segment lost 0 bases and the J segment 7 bases; nucleotides outside the gene matches: 4. The CDR3 is 15 residues long. CDR3 residues: CASSLESSGRVEQYF. Written as DNA, the CDR3 is TGTGCCAGCAGCTTAGAATCTAGCGGGAGGGTTGAGCAGTACTTC.